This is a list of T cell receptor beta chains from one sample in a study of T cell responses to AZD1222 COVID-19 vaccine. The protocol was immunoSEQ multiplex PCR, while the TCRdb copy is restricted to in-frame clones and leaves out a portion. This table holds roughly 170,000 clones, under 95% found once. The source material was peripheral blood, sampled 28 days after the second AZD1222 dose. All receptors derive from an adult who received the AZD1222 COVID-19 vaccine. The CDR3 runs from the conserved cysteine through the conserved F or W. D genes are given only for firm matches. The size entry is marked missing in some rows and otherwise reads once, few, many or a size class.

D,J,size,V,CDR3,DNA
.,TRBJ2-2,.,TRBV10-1,CASSESWRLTNTGELFF,TGCGCCAGCAGTGAGTCGTGGCGGCTAACAAACACCGGGGAGCTGTTTTTT
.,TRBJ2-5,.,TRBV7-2,CASSLAGSRQETQYF,TGTGCCAGCAGCCTGGCGGGGAGCCGCCAAGAGACCCAGTACTTC
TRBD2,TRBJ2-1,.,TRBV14,CASSQEMGWGLEDREQFF,TGTGCCAGCAGCCAAGAAATGGGTTGGGGACTAGAGGACCGTGAGCAGTTCTTC
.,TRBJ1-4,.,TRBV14,CASSRTSFGTQNEKLFF,TGTGCCAGCAGCCGTACCAGCTTCGGGACGCAGAATGAAAAACTGTTTTTT
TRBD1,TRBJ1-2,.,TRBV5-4,CASSGDRASANYGYTF,TGTGCCAGCAGCGGGGACAGGGCTTCGGCTAACTATGGCTACACCTTC
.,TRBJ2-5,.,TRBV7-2,CASTRGREETQYF,TGTGCCAGCACCAGGGGAAGGGAAGAGACCCAGTACTTC
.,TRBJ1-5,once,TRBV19,CASSISREDPQHF,TGTGCCAGTAGTATTAGCAGGGAAGACCCCCAGCATTTT
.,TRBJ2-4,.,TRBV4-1,CASSQGWAELAKNIQYF,TGCGCCAGCAGCCAAGGATGGGCAGAGCTAGCCAAAAACATTCAGTACTTC
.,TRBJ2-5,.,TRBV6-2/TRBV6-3,CASSTGKGWETQYF,TGTGCCAGCAGCACAGGCAAGGGGTGGGAGACCCAGTACTTC
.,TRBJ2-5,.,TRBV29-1,CSGLDFQETQYF,TGCAGCGGGCTGGATTTTCAAGAGACCCAGTACTTC
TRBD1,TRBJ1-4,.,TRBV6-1,CASSDLSGQGNEKLFF,TGTGCCAGCAGTGATTTATCTGGACAGGGAAATGAAAAACTGTTTTTT
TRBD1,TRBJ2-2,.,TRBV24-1,CATSDYPRTGASTGELFF,TGTGCCACCAGTGACTATCCTCGGACAGGGGCATCGACCGGGGAGCTGTTTTTT
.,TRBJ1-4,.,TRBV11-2,CASSPGRRSNEKLFF,TGTGCCAGCAGCCCCGGGAGACGGAGCAATGAAAAACTGTTTTTT
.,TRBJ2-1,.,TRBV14,CASSQAFGTATYNEQFF,TGTGCCAGCAGCCAAGCCTTCGGGACGGCAACTTACAATGAGCAGTTCTTC